A single sample gave rise to the 25 T cell receptor beta chains below, sequenced in a study of blood T cell repertoires in COVID-19. Libraries were prepared by immunoSEQ multiplex PCR; TCRdb keeps only in-frame clonotypes and omits some of them. The sample lists 150,000 to 200,000 clones, over 90% occurring once. Sequenced: peripheral blood. The receptors were gathered from a woman aged 55 to 70 with COVID-19, enrolled during active disease.

This clone came up once. This rearrangement joins TRBV6-2 or TRBV6-3 to TRBJ1-5; weak D call: TRBD1 (5 bases). Trimming left V 4 bases short and J 2 bases short, with 12 bases between. The germline V gene has CDR1 MNHEY and CDR2 SVGEGT. This CDR3 has 15 residues. The CDR3 DNA sequence: TGTGCCAGCAGTTGGGCGGGGACGGGCAATCAGCCCCAGCATTTT. Translating gives CASSWAGTGNQPQHF.

V gene TRBV18 combines with J gene TRBJ2-7; D uncertain. Trimming pared 1 base from V and 2 bases from J, leaving 9 bases between. Germline V lookup: CDR1 KGHSH, CDR2 LQKENI. The CDR3 has 14 residues. CDR3 nucleotides: TGTGCCAGCTCACCACAGCCGGCGGCCTACGAGCAGTACTTC. It encodes CASSPQPAAYEQYF.

The chain links TRBV7-2 to TRBJ1-1; D may be TRBD1 (5 bases). Trimming pared 1 base from V and 4 bases from J, leaving 13 bases between. CDR1 and CDR2 from the germline V gene are SGHTA and FQGNSA. The CDR3 totals 15 residues. CDR3: CASSLEAQGGTEAFF. The CDR3 bases are TGTGCCAGCAGCTTAGAGGCGCAGGGCGGCACTGAAGCTTTCTTT.

The chain couples TRBV6-5 to TRBJ1-1; D possibly corresponds to TRBD1 (6 bases). Looked up from germline, CDR1 is MNHEY and CDR2 is SVGAGI. Trimming shortened V by 2 bases and J by 1 base, and 14 bases separated the two germline ends. The CDR3 length is 16 residues. The CDR3 sequence is CASSYRRQAENTEAFF. CDR3 nucleotide sequence: TGTGCCAGCAGTTACCGACGACAGGCCGAGAACACTGAAGCTTTCTTT.

This sequence joins TRBV9 and TRBJ2-2; a possible D gene is TRBD2 (7 bases). CDR1 and CDR2 (germline): SGDLS, YYNGEE. V lost 4 bases to trimming and J lost 0 bases, with 13 bases between them. The CDR3 is made up of 16 amino acids. CDR3 region: CASSPRGDTNTGELFF. CDR3 sequence (DNA): TGTGCCAGCAGCCCCCGGGGGGACACGAACACCGGGGAGCTGTTTTTT.

The chain couples TRBV19 to TRBJ2-7; D is perhaps TRBD1 (5 bases). This CDR3 has 13 residues. V was trimmed by 8 bases and J by 0 bases, leaving 11 bases between them. Germline lookup yields CDR1 LNHDA and CDR2 SQIVND (reference sequence). The CDR3: CASLDSHSYEQYF. Written as DNA, the CDR3 is TGTGCCAGTCTAGACAGCCACTCCTACGAGCAGTACTTC.

The V and J genes are TRBV5-1 and TRBJ1-2; 7 nucleotides align to TRBD1. The CDR3 sequence is 14 residues long. V lost 0 bases to trimming and J lost 3 bases; unmatched junction nucleotides: 2. CDR1 is SGHRS, CDR2 YFSETQ, per germline. The CDR3 region is CASSLDTGDYGYTF. Here the CDR3 DNA reads TGCGCCAGCAGCTTGGATACAGGGGACTATGGCTACACCTTC.

In its sample, this clone was seen once. This chain uses TRBV3-1 (or the pseudogene TRBV3-2) with TRBJ2-2, with a weak D call TRBD2 (5 bases). The V and J ends lost 0 bases and 5 bases respectively, with 10 bases between them. The CDR3 totals 15 residues. Germline V gene lookup returns CDR1 LGHDT and CDR2 YNNKEL (reference sequence). The CDR3 coding sequence is TGTGCCAGCAGCCAAGATCTAGCCCTAACCGGGGAGCTGTTTTTT. Protein sequence: CASSQDLALTGELFF.

The V gene is TRBV5-6, the J gene TRBJ2-7; D is possibly TRBD2 (6 bases). V was shortened by 3 bases and J by 1 base, with 8 bases between the two germline ends. The CDR3 has 13 residues. Per germline, CDR1 SGHDT and CDR2 YYEEEE. CDR3 protein: CASSYGGSYEQYF. CDR3 DNA: TGTGCCAGCAGCTACGGGGGTTCCTACGAGCAGTACTTC. The full variable domain, its missing parts supplied by reference TRBV5-6 and TRBJ2-7, is DAGVTQSPTHLIKTRGQQVTLRCSPKSGHDTVSWYQQALGQGPQFIFQYYEEEERQRGNFPDRFSGHQFPNYSSELNVNALLLGDSALYLCASSYGGSYEQYFGPGTRLTVT.

The chain employs TRBV14 and TRBJ1-2, with unresolved D. Germline lookup yields CDR1 SGHDN and CDR2 FVKESK. The CDR3 consists of 14 residues. With 0 bases removed from V and 3 bases from J, the gap between germline ends came to 8 bases. Here the CDR3 DNA reads TGTGCCAGCAGCCAAGACCCAAGCGACTATGGCTACACCTTC. This encodes CASSQDPSDYGYTF. Based on the CDR3 plus reference TRBV14 and TRBJ1-2, the full variable domain is EAGVTQFPSHSVIEKGQTVTLRCDPISGHDNLYWYRRVMGKEIKFLLHFVKESKQDESGMPNNRFLAERTGGTYSTLKVQPAELEDSGVYFCASSQDPSDYGYTFGSGTRLTVV.

This chain joins TRBV6-5 and TRBJ1-1; 8 nucleotides align to TRBD1. The germline V gene encodes CDR1 MNHEY and CDR2 SVGAGI. The CDR3 sequence is 16 residues long. V dropped 4 bases and J dropped 1; count of bases not matched to a gene: 8. The CDR3 DNA reads TGTGCCAGCAGTTCTGAAACAGGACAGGGGAACACTGAAGCTTTCTTT. This translates into CASSSETGQGNTEAFF.

The chain is built from TRBV18 and TRBJ1-5; tentatively, D is TRBD1 (5 bases). Germline V gene sequence: CDR1 KGHSH, CDR2 LQKENI. The V end lost 3 bases, the J end lost 1 base, and 19 bases lay between the germline ends. The CDR3 is 18 amino acids. The CDR3 here is CASSPDPLTVPSNQPQHF. The DNA of the CDR3 is TGTGCCAGCTCACCCGACCCCTTGACAGTCCCGAGCAATCAGCCCCAGCATTTT.

V gene TRBV2 combines with J gene TRBJ2-1; D is undetermined. Germline V gene sequence: CDR1 SNHLY, CDR2 FYNNEI. The CDR3 runs 13 residues. Trimming left V 0 bases short and J 10 bases short, with 10 bases between. The CDR3 DNA reads TGTGCCAGCAGTGAAGCATTCCCTGCGGAGCAGTTCTTC. It specifies CASSEAFPAEQFF.

This rearrangement joins TRBV10-2 to TRBJ2-2; TRBD1 matches 9 bases. Germline CDR1 and CDR2: WSHSY and SAAADI. V lost 6 bases to trimming and J lost 1 base; unmatched junction nucleotides: 3. This CDR3 has 15 amino acids. CDR3 bases: TGCGCCAGCAGGACGGGACAGGGGAACACCGGGGAGCTGTTTTTT. This codes for CASRTGQGNTGELFF.

In the case of this clone: The same CDR3 arises from other DNA sequences in this sample as well. The chain employs TRBV7-2 and TRBJ1-2; TRBD1 might be the D (6 bases). The CDR3 is 12 amino acids. Germline V gene lookup returns CDR1 SGHTA and CDR2 FQGNSA. V was trimmed by 8 bases and J by 7 bases, leaving 14 bases between them. CDR3 amino acids: CASRTQGSGYTF. DNA for the CDR3: TGTGCCAGCCGAACCCAGGGGAGTGGCTACACCTTC.

This chain joins TRBV6-5 and TRBJ1-5; 7 bases are shared with TRBD1. Germline V gene data show CDR1 as MNHEY and CDR2 as SVGAGI. This CDR3 has 14 residues. J lost 7 bases, V lost 6 bases, and 9 bases had no gene match. In DNA form, the CDR3 reads TGTGCCAGCAGCAGCGACAGGGCCAGCCAGCCCCAGCATTTT. This encodes CASSSDRASQPQHF.

This rearrangement joins TRBV2 to TRBJ1-2; weak D call: TRBD1 (6 bases). The CDR3 length is 14 residues. Germline CDR1 is SNHLY and CDR2 is FYNNEI. Trimming removed 9 bases from V and 7 bases from J, with 21 bases in between. The CDR3 coding sequence is TGTGCCAGTCGAATAACAGGGACCTCTGGTGGCTACACCTTC. Protein: CASRITGTSGGYTF.

The chain recombines TRBV3-1 (or the pseudogene TRBV3-2) with TRBJ1-1; possible D gene TRBD1, 6 bases. V dropped 4 bases and J dropped 9 bases, with 15 bases sitting between them. Germline V gives CDR1 LGHDT, CDR2 YNNKEL (reference sequence). CDR3 size: 13 residues. The chain's CDR3 is CASSPRGGLKAFF. CDR3 sequence (DNA): TGTGCCAGCAGCCCTAGGGGGGGATTGAAAGCTTTCTTT.

The chain recombines TRBV5-6 with TRBJ2-7; 9 bases fit TRBD1. V lost 3 bases, J lost 7 bases, and 5 bases stayed unmatched. Looked up from germline, CDR1 is SGHDT and CDR2 is YYEEEE. The CDR3 length is 13 residues. The CDR3 DNA sequence: TGTGCCAGCAGCTCCGGACAGGGGTCAGAGCAGTACTTC. This sequence encodes CASSSGQGSEQYF.

J is TRBJ2-7 and V is TRBV7-9, with 7 bases lining up with TRBD1. V was pared by 5 bases and J by 6 bases, with 7 bases of the junction left unmatched. The germline V gene has CDR1 SEHNR and CDR2 FQNEAQ (reference sequence). The CDR3 is 13 residues long. CDR3 DNA: TGTGCCAGCAGCCGAGGGGGCGCGGGCGAGCAGTACTTC. Its protein is CASSRGGAGEQYF.

The genes are TRBV30 and TRBJ2-1, with 7 bases lining up with TRBD1. This CDR3 is 12 amino acids long. Germline V CDR1 and CDR2: GTSNPN, SVGIG (reference sequence). V was clipped by 4 bases and J by 12 bases; unmatched bases: 9. The CDR3 DNA follows: TGTGCCTGGAAAACTGGACAGGCCGGGCAGTTCTTC. Its protein product is CAWKTGQAGQFF.

The chain combines TRBV4-1 with TRBJ2-2; perhaps TRBD2 as D (5 bases). The CDR3 runs 15 residues. CDR1 MGHRA and CDR2 YSYEKL come from the germline V gene. Trimming removed 1 base at V and 4 bases at J, with 10 bases between. The CDR3 bases are TGCGCCAGCAGCCAAGTAGCGCAGGCCACCGGGGAGCTGTTTTTT. Amino acids: CASSQVAQATGELFF.

This chain connects TRBV6-5 to TRBJ1-1; possible D gene TRBD1, 5 bases. The CDR3 runs to 14 residues. Looked up from germline, CDR1 is MNHEY and CDR2 is SVGAGI. Trimming took 2 bases from V and 2 from J, leaving 9 bases between them. The CDR3, as DNA: TGTGCCAGCAGTTACGGGGGGTTTAACACTGAAGCTTTCTTT. It is translated as CASSYGGFNTEAFF.

This chain uses TRBV30 with TRBJ2-7, with D perhaps matching TRBD1 (5 bases). Germline CDR1 is GTSNPN and CDR2 is SVGIG (reference sequence). Trimming pared 1 base from V and 6 bases from J, leaving 13 bases between. This CDR3 spans 13 amino acids. CDR3 nucleotide sequence: TGTGCCTGGAGTGGATTTTTTGGGGCCGAGCAGTACTTC. Protein: CAWSGFFGAEQYF.

This sequence joins TRBV19 and TRBJ1-5; the D is unclear. Germline V gene data show CDR1 as LNHDA and CDR2 as SQIVND (reference sequence). V lost 9 bases, J lost 7 bases, and 13 bases lay in between. The CDR3 loop spans 12 amino acids. The CDR3 protein is CASHGVGQPQHF. The CDR3 nucleotides are TGTGCCAGCCATGGAGTCGGCCAGCCCCAGCATTTT.